These 30 T cell receptor beta chains share one sample of origin, sequenced in a study of blood T cell repertoires in COVID-19. Data came from immunoSEQ multiplex PCR; TCRdb stores just in-frame clones and leaves some out. This table has 150,000 to 200,000 clones, around 79% appearing once. The sequenced sample consisted of peripheral blood. The receptors were sampled from a woman aged 40-49 years with COVID-19, enrolled during active disease.

V is TRBV6-5 and J is TRBJ2-7, with 9 bases fitting TRBD1. Trimming took 0 bases from V and 3 from J; bases not matched to a gene: 3. CDR1 and CDR2 (germline): MNHEY, SVGAGI. This CDR3 is built from 15 residues. CDR3 in amino acids: CASSYSRGQGYEQYF. The CDR3 nucleotides read TGTGCCAGCAGTTACTCGCGGGGACAGGGCTACGAGCAGTACTTC.

This sequence joins TRBV5-1 and TRBJ1-1; perhaps TRBD1 as D (6 bases). The CDR3 sequence is 13 residues long. Germline assignment: CDR1 SGHRS and CDR2 YFSETQ. V lost 7 bases and J 0 bases, leaving 10 bases between the germline ends. CDR3 loop: CASRQEMNTEAFF. The CDR3 region has the DNA TGCGCCAGCCGACAGGAAATGAACACTGAAGCTTTCTTT.

The rearrangement joins TRBV10-1 to TRBJ2-7, with D perhaps TRBD1 (5 bases). V was shortened by 3 bases and J by 0 bases, with 12 bases between the two germline ends. The CDR3 totals 15 residues. In germline, CDR1 is WNHNN, CDR2 SYGVQD (reference sequence). The CDR3 loop reads CASSDQETVSYEQYF. CDR3 nucleotide sequence: TGCGCCAGCAGTGATCAGGAGACAGTCTCCTACGAGCAGTACTTC.

This clone was seen a handful of times. The chain has TRBV28 and TRBJ2-6, with TRBD1 matching over 7 bases. The CDR3 totals 17 residues. V lost 4 bases and J lost 0; bases outside the gene matches: 6. Germline loops: CDR1 MDHEN, CDR2 SYDVKM. The CDR3 loop is CASSSGQLLSGANVLTF. CDR3 coding DNA: TGTGCCAGCAGTTCGGGACAGCTCCTCTCTGGGGCCAACGTCCTGACTTTC.

This sequence joins TRBV2 and TRBJ2-2, with 7 nucleotides matching TRBD1. The junction had 5 bases not matched to a gene; V was cut back by 10 bases and J by 6 bases. From germline, CDR1 is SNHLY and CDR2 FYNNEI. The CDR3 length is 12 residues. CDR3 nucleotides: TGTGCCACCCGACAGGGAGCCGGGGAGCTGTTTTTT. Translation: CATRQGAGELFF.

The V and J genes are TRBV10-1 and TRBJ2-7; no firm D call. The V end lost 3 bases, the J end lost 1 base, and 10 bases lay between the germline ends. Germline CDR1 and CDR2: WNHNN and SYGVQD (reference sequence). The CDR3 runs 14 residues. Here the CDR3 DNA reads TGCGCCAGCAGTGATGGCAGGCGTTCCTACGAGCAGTACTTC. This encodes CASSDGRRSYEQYF.

V usage is TRBV7-2 and J usage is TRBJ2-3; perhaps TRBD2 as D (7 bases). V lost 2 bases and J lost 3, with 12 bases in between. Germline assignment: CDR1 SGHTA and CDR2 FQGNSA. The CDR3 runs to 15 residues. The CDR3 DNA reads TGTGCCAGCAGCTTAATGGGGGGGCTTACAGATACGCAGTATTTT. Protein sequence: CASSLMGGLTDTQYF.

The chain employs TRBV7-2 and TRBJ2-6, with D perhaps TRBD2 (5 bases). Trimming took 5 bases from V and 0 from J, leaving 8 bases between them. The V gene's germline CDR1 is SGHTA and CDR2 FQGNSA. The CDR3 covers 15 residues. DNA of the CDR3: TGTGCCAGCAGCCCCCGGGACTCTGGGGCCAACGTCCTGACTTTC. It encodes CASSPRDSGANVLTF.

The V and J genes are TRBV7-3 and TRBJ2-7; 11 bases align to TRBD1. Germline V gene lookup returns CDR1 SGHTA and CDR2 FQGTGA. The CDR3 covers 16 residues. V lost 4 bases to trimming and J lost 2 bases; unmatched junction nucleotides: 7. The DNA for the CDR3 is TGTGCCAGCAGCTCCTCCGGGACAGGGGGTCCCTACGAGCAGTACTTC. Residues: CASSSSGTGGPYEQYF.

J is TRBJ2-5 and V is TRBV4-2, with D hard to call. The germline V gene encodes CDR1 LGHNA and CDR2 YNFKEQ. The ends were cut back, 0 bases at V and 5 bases at J, with 13 bases in the middle. The CDR3 extends over 15 amino acids. The CDR3 DNA follows: TGTGCCAGCAGCCAAGATATTGATCCGCAGGAGACCCAGTACTTC. Amino acid sequence: CASSQDIDPQETQYF.

This chain connects TRBV9 to TRBJ2-2; TRBD2 agrees at 7 bases. V was clipped by 0 bases and J by 0 bases; unmatched bases: 2. Germline CDR1 is SGDLS and CDR2 is YYNGEE. The CDR3 sequence is 16 residues long. The CDR3: CASSVETSANTGELFF. CDR3 nucleotide sequence: TGTGCCAGCAGCGTAGAAACTAGCGCGAACACCGGGGAGCTGTTTTTT.

The DNA of the CDR3 is TGTGCCAGCAGCCAAGATCAGGTGACTAGCCAGGAGCAGTTCTTC. Translated, it gives CASSQDQVTSQEQFF. V is TRBV4-2 and J is TRBJ2-1; TRBD2 aligns across 7 bases. The CDR3 has 15 residues. Germline values: CDR1 LGHNA, CDR2 YNFKEQ. The V segment lost 0 bases and the J segment 10 bases; nucleotides outside the gene matches: 9.

The chain carries TRBV10-1 and TRBJ2-7, with D perhaps TRBD2 (5 bases). V was pared by 3 bases and J by 2 bases, with 11 bases between. Germline values: CDR1 WNHNN, CDR2 SYGVQD (reference sequence). The CDR3 spans 14 residues. The CDR3 bases are TGCGCCAGCAGTGATTCGGCGGGCCCCTACGAGCAGTACTTC. Translation gives CASSDSAGPYEQYF.

The J gene is TRBJ1-5, the V gene TRBV5-8; the D is unclear. Trimming removed 0 bases from V and 7 bases from J, with 11 bases in between. The germline V gene encodes CDR1 SGHTS and CDR2 YDEGEE. There are 14 residues in the CDR3. CDR3 nucleotide sequence: TGTGCCAGCAGCTTGGGTACAGCTCGACAGCCCCAGCATTTT. Protein sequence: CASSLGTARQPQHF.

The CDR3 here is CASSPRDSGGVYGYTF. Here the CDR3 DNA reads TGTGCCAGCAGCCCCCGGGACTCAGGAGGGGTCTATGGCTACACCTTC. The gene calls are TRBV3-1 (or the pseudogene TRBV3-2) and TRBJ1-2; possibly TRBD1 for D (5 bases). The V end lost 4 bases, the J end lost 4 bases, and 19 bases lay between the germline ends. This CDR3 region has 16 residues. From germline, CDR1 is LGHDT and CDR2 YNNKEL (reference sequence).

The chain carries TRBV18 and TRBJ2-2, with TRBD2 identical over 8 bases. Germline V gene data show CDR1 as KGHSH and CDR2 as LQKENI. The CDR3 contains 15 residues. V shed 5 bases, J shed 1 base, and the junction held 3 bases outside the gene matches. The CDR3 sequence is CASSDREGNTGELFF. The CDR3 nucleotides read TGTGCCAGCTCAGATCGGGAGGGGAACACCGGGGAGCTGTTTTTT.

V gene TRBV4-1 combines with J gene TRBJ2-1; D may be TRBD1 (6 bases). This CDR3 spans 13 amino acids. The germline CDR1 and CDR2 sequences are MGHRA and YSYEKL. With 2 bases removed from V and 9 bases from J, the gap between germline ends came to 11 bases. Written as DNA, the CDR3 is TGCGCCAGCAGCCAAAACAGGGCCCTTGAGCAGTTCTTC. Protein product: CASSQNRALEQFF.

The CDR3, as DNA: TGTGCCAGCAGCTTAGCGACAGGGAAGGCAGATACGCAGTATTTT. As protein: CASSLATGKADTQYF. The genes are TRBV7-8 and TRBJ2-3; TRBD1 matches 7 bases. Per germline, CDR1 SGHVS and CDR2 FQNEAQ. The CDR3 covers 15 residues. The junction had 4 bases not matched to a gene; V was cut back by 0 bases and J by 4 bases.

This clone has a count of ten or more. This chain uses TRBV2 with TRBJ2-3; TRBD2 agrees at 7 bases. The CDR3 consists of 14 residues. CDR1 SNHLY and CDR2 FYNNEI come from the germline V gene. V was clipped by 10 bases and J by 7 bases; unmatched bases: 14. The CDR3 is CATKFGTNENTQYF. In nucleotides, the CDR3 is TGTGCCACCAAGTTCGGGACTAACGAAAATACGCAGTATTTT. The full variable domain, completed using reference TRBV2 and TRBJ2-3, is EPEVTQTPSHQVTQMGQEVILRCVPISNHLYFYWYRQILGQKVEFLVSFYNNEISEKSEIFDDQFSVERPDGSNFTLKIRSTKLEDSAMYFCATKFGTNENTQYFGPGTRLTVL.

A few counts support this clone. The rearrangement joins TRBV19 to TRBJ1-5; 7 bases fit TRBD1. Germline V lookup: CDR1 LNHDA, CDR2 SQIVND (reference sequence). This CDR3 has 15 amino acids. V shed 4 bases and J 4 bases; nucleotides not matched to a gene: 7. In DNA form, the CDR3 reads TGTGCCAGTAGTACCCGGGACAGAGCAAATCAGCCCCAGCATTTT. The encoded protein is CASSTRDRANQPQHF. Supplemented by reference TRBV19 and TRBJ1-5, the full variable domain reads DGGITQSPKYLFRKEGQNVTLSCEQNLNHDAMYWYRQDPGQGLRLIYYSQIVNDFQKGDIAEGYSVSREKKESFPLTVTSAQKNPTAFYLCASSTRDRANQPQHFGDGTRLSIL.

In its sample, this clone was seen once. The chain recombines TRBV9 with TRBJ1-1; no definite D call. Trimming removed 2 bases from V and 4 bases from J, with 15 bases in between. The germline V gene encodes CDR1 SGDLS and CDR2 YYNGEE. The CDR3 is 15 amino acids. CDR3 DNA sequence: TGTGCCAGCAGCGTGAACGAGGGAGGGATCACTGAAGCTTTCTTT. This encodes CASSVNEGGITEAFF.

V is TRBV7-2 and J is TRBJ2-7; maybe TRBD1 (6 bases). This CDR3 region has 15 residues. Germline values: CDR1 SGHTA, CDR2 FQGNSA. Trimming shortened V by 0 bases and J by 3 bases, and 12 bases separated the two germline ends. Here the CDR3 DNA reads TGTGCCAGCAGCTTAGCCAGGGGTGGAATCTACGAGCAGTACTTC. Translating it yields CASSLARGGIYEQYF. Supplemented by reference TRBV7-2 and TRBJ2-7, the full variable domain reads GAGVSQSPSNKVTEKGKDVELRCDPISGHTALYWYRQSLGQGLEFLIYFQGNSAPDKSGLPSDRFSAERTGGSVSTLTIQRTQQEDSAVYLCASSLARGGIYEQYFGPGTRLTVT.

The V gene is TRBV5-6, the J gene TRBJ2-7, with TRBD2 as a possible D gene (6 bases). CDR3 length equals 13 residues. Germline CDR1 reads SGHDT; CDR2 reads YYEEEE. Trimming took off 6 bases at V and 4 bases at J, with 14 bases between the two ends. The CDR3 DNA reads TGTGCCAGCACCGGGACTTACCTATACGAGCAGTACTTC. Amino acids: CASTGTYLYEQYF.

V gene TRBV9 combines with J gene TRBJ2-4, with 9 positions matching TRBD2. The ends lost 4 bases at V and 12 bases at J; junction bases unmatched: 11. Germline values: CDR1 SGDLS, CDR2 YYNGEE. The CDR3 is made up of 14 amino acids. The CDR3 protein is CASSFGDSGGTQYF. In DNA form, the CDR3 reads TGTGCCAGCAGCTTCGGGGATAGCGGGGGCACTCAGTACTTC.

This clone was observed a few times. V and J are TRBV7-9 and TRBJ2-2; D possibly corresponds to TRBD2 (5 bases). The CDR3 totals 14 residues. The germline V gene encodes CDR1 SEHNR and CDR2 FQNEAQ (reference sequence). The germline V and J ends were trimmed by 2 bases and 5 bases, with 9 bases remaining between them. This CDR3 reads CASSLTRETGELFF. CDR3 in DNA: TGTGCCAGCAGCTTAACGAGGGAAACCGGGGAGCTGTTTTTT. The variable domain in full, with the rest retrieved from reference TRBV7-9 and TRBJ2-2, is DTGVSQNPRHKITKRGQNVTFRCDPISEHNRLYWYRQTLGQGPEFLTYFQNEAQLEKSRLLSDRFSAERPKGSFSTLEIQRTEQGDSAMYLCASSLTRETGELFFGEGSRLTVL.

This chain links TRBV19 with TRBJ1-5; TRBD1 is a possible D gene (6 bases). V was clipped by 4 bases and J by 5 bases, with 15 bases between them. This CDR3 has 15 amino acids. Germline CDR1 is LNHDA and CDR2 is SQIVND (reference sequence). The CDR3 loop is CASSSPWGGDQPQHF. In nucleotides, the CDR3 is TGTGCCAGTAGTAGTCCATGGGGGGGCGATCAGCCCCAGCATTTT.

V is TRBV9 and J is TRBJ2-7; the D gene is possibly TRBD1 (6 bases). Between the trimmed V and J ends, which lost 2 bases and 0 bases, there was a span of 24 bases. This CDR3 has 19 amino acids. The V gene's germline CDR1 is SGDLS and CDR2 YYNGEE. As DNA, the CDR3 is TGTGCCAGCAGCGTGGGCCCGGGACAAGGGTCTCACAGCTCCTACGAGCAGTACTTC. Translation: CASSVGPGQGSHSSYEQYF.

The J gene is TRBJ2-4, the V gene TRBV4-1, with 9 bases aligning to TRBD1. CDR3 length: 18 amino acids. Trimming cost V 1 base and J 8 bases; bases outside gene matches: 15. Germline V lookup: CDR1 MGHRA, CDR2 YSYEKL. The CDR3 spells CASSQGPSRTGALDIQYF. For the CDR3, the DNA is TGCGCCAGCAGCCAAGGGCCGTCTAGGACAGGGGCGTTGGACATTCAGTACTTC.

The chain employs TRBV7-9 and TRBJ2-1; 9 bases map to TRBD1. V gave up 5 bases and J gave up 1 base; unmatched junction bases: 6. The V gene's germline CDR1 is SEHNR and CDR2 FQNEAQ (reference sequence). The CDR3 has 16 amino acids. The CDR3 nucleotides read TGTGCCAGCAGCCCCCCCGGGACAGGGTCCTACAATGAGCAGTTCTTC. Translating it yields CASSPPGTGSYNEQFF.

This clone was observed a few times. CDR3 nucleotides: TGCGCCAGCAGCCCGAAGGACAGGGCAGGAAGTGATACGCAGTATTTT. Its protein product is CASSPKDRAGSDTQYF. The V call is TRBV10-1, the J call TRBJ2-3; 8 bases are shared with TRBD1. The CDR3 is made up of 16 amino acids. With V trimmed by 6 bases and J by 6 bases, 14 bases remained unmatched. Germline CDR1 is WNHNN and CDR2 is SYGVQD (reference sequence).